Listed here are 11 T cell receptor beta chains from one sample, sequenced in a study of blood T cell repertoires in COVID-19. Method: immunoSEQ multiplex PCR; TCRdb's copy keeps in-frame clones and lacks some. The sample contains over 110,000 clones, about 87% of which appear only once. The specimen sequenced was peripheral blood. These receptors originate from a human donor in a cohort sampled during active COVID-19.

The CDR3 nucleotides read TGCGCCAGCAGCCAACCGGGACAGGGACTCAATGAGCAGTTCTTC. It is translated as CASSQPGQGLNEQFF. The chain is built from TRBV4-1 and TRBJ2-1; TRBD1 matches 9 bases. Trimming at V came to 2 bases and at J to 6 bases, leaving 5 bases not matched to a gene. The CDR3 sequence is 15 residues long. Germline CDR1 reads MGHRA; CDR2 reads YSYEKL.

This sequence joins TRBV9 and TRBJ2-3; D may be TRBD2 (7 bases). The V end lost 3 bases, the J end lost 5 bases, and 19 bases lay between the germline ends. The germline V gene encodes CDR1 SGDLS and CDR2 YYNGEE. The CDR3 extends over 16 amino acids. The CDR3 protein is CASSAPGGGGRDTQYF. DNA of the CDR3: TGTGCCAGCAGCGCCCCCGGGGGCGGGGGCCGAGATACGCAGTATTTT.

This clone has just a few counts. This CDR3 is CSPPPRQDSTGELFF. CDR3 DNA: TGCAGCCCGCCCCCCAGACAGGACAGCACCGGGGAGCTGTTTTTT. V gene TRBV29-1 combines with J gene TRBJ2-2, with D perhaps TRBD1 (6 bases). This CDR3 is built from 15 residues. The V and J ends lost 8 bases and 4 bases respectively, with 20 bases between them. CDR1 and CDR2 from the germline V gene are SQVTM and ANQGSEA.

In this sample, this clone turned up once. The chain recombines TRBV2 with TRBJ1-5; the match to TRBD1 covers 7 bases. CDR1 and CDR2 from the germline V gene are SNHLY and FYNNEI. J gave up 5 bases and V 8 bases, and 9 bases lay outside the gene matches. The CDR3 runs to 14 residues. CDR3 in amino acids: CASGKNRGDQPQHF. CDR3 DNA sequence: TGTGCCAGCGGGAAGAACAGGGGCGATCAGCCCCAGCATTTT.

This chain joins TRBV4-3 and TRBJ2-5, with TRBD1 matching 9 bases. Germline loops: CDR1 LGHNA, CDR2 YSLEER. There are 16 residues in the CDR3. J gave up 5 bases and V 1 base, and 8 bases lay outside the gene matches. The DNA for the CDR3 is TGCGCCAGCAGCCAAGGGGGGACAGGGATATATGAGACCCAGTACTTC. Residues: CASSQGGTGIYETQYF.

The CDR3 loop is CASSRDGGYGYTF. The CDR3 region has the DNA TGTGCCAGCAGCCGAGACGGGGGCTATGGCTACACCTTC. The chain joins TRBV5-4 to TRBJ1-2; possibly TRBD1 for D (5 bases). Germline CDR1 and CDR2: SGHNT and YYREEE (reference sequence). The CDR3 spans 13 residues. V gave up 4 bases and J gave up 4 bases, with 11 bases separating them.

The table lists this clone with a count of one. The chain couples TRBV18 to TRBJ1-4; the D is unclear. Looked up from germline, CDR1 is KGHSH and CDR2 is LQKENI. This CDR3 is 14 amino acids long. The V end lost 3 bases, the J end lost 2 bases, and 7 bases lay between the germline ends. The CDR3: CASSPSLTNEKLFF. In DNA, the CDR3 is TGTGCCAGCTCACCCTCTCTCACTAATGAAAAACTGTTTTTT.

This chain links TRBV4-3 with TRBJ2-2, with D uncertain. This CDR3 is built from 15 residues. Trimming pared 3 bases from V and 2 bases from J, leaving 10 bases between. Germline V gene sequence: CDR1 LGHNA, CDR2 YSLEER. The CDR3 nucleotides read TGCGCCAGCAGCCAGGATAGACTTAACACCGGGGAGCTGTTTTTT. It specifies CASSQDRLNTGELFF.

The chain has TRBV6-1 and TRBJ2-3; D is ambiguous. From germline, CDR1 is MNHNS and CDR2 SASEGT. V lost 2 bases and J 3 bases, leaving 15 bases between the germline ends. There are 16 residues in the CDR3. Written as DNA, the CDR3 is TGTGCCAGCAGTGAAATTTTCGGTGGTCGGACAGATACGCAGTATTTT. Translated, it gives CASSEIFGGRTDTQYF.

The chain recombines TRBV7-8 with TRBJ2-2; TRBD1 is a possible D gene (6 bases). Germline CDR1 SGHVS, CDR2 FQNEAQ. The V end was cut by 6 bases, the J end by 3 bases, with 14 bases between. There are 15 residues in the CDR3. The CDR3 DNA sequence: TGTGCCAGCAGAACCGGGACACCGTACACCGGGGAGCTGTTTTTT. Its protein is CASRTGTPYTGELFF.

This clone was detected once. The chain couples TRBV18 to TRBJ2-7, with no clear D. The CDR3 spans 11 residues. Germline assignment: CDR1 KGHSH and CDR2 LQKENI. Trimming took 3 bases from V and 6 from J, leaving 6 bases between them. The CDR3 DNA reads TGTGCCAGCTCACCCCGAGGCGAGCAGTACTTC. The encoded protein is CASSPRGEQYF.